One T cell receptor beta chain is described in this entry. No antigen is known for it. CDR3 and TCR beta VDJ profiling relied on a genomic DNA template. TCRdb itself ran the reads through MiXCR, one entry per CDR3 protein. The table lists 200,000 to 250,000 distinct CDR3 sequences, around 49% of them singletons. The sample comes from a study of CD8+CD57+ T cells in acquired aplastic anemia. For the study at large: Isolated CD4+ and CD8+ cells, once sorted, yielded DNA averaging around 3 ug. Study-wide points: In common between the patients and the controls were around 29 CD8+ CDR3 sequences.

Whoever was chosen for sequencing had shown CD8+CD57+ cell expansion by flow cytometry. V lost 3 bases to trimming and J lost 0 bases; unmatched junction nucleotides: 6. The length of the CDR3 is 15 residues. Germline lookup yields CDR1 DFQATT and CDR2 SNEGSKA (reference sequence). V is TRBV20-1 and J is TRBJ2-7, with TRBD2 identical over 9 bases. Source material: sorted CD4+, CD8+, or CD8+CD57+ T cells (not recorded which) from PBMCs. The receptor was isolated from a human donor with aplastic anemia. The CDR3 DNA reads as TGCAGTGCTAGTTCCCCTAGCGGGACCTCCTACGAGCAGTACTTC. Translated: CSASSPSGTSYEQYF.